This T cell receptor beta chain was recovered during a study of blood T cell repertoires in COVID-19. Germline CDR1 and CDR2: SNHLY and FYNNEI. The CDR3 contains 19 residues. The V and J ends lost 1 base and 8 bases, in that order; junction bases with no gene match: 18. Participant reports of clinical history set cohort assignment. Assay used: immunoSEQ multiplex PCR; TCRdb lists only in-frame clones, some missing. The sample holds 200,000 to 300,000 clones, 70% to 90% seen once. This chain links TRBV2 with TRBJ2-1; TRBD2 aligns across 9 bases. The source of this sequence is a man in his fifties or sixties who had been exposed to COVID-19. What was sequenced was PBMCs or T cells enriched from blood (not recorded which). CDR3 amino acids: CASSEELSASGTAGDEQFF. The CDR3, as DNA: TGTGCCAGCAGTGAAGAGCTATCGGCTAGCGGGACCGCAGGAGATGAGCAGTTCTTC. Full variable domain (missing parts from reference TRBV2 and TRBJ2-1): EPEVTQTPSHQVTQMGQEVILRCVPISNHLYFYWYRQILGQKVEFLVSFYNNEISEKSEIFDDQFSVERPDGSNFTLKIRSTKLEDSAMYFCASSEELSASGTAGDEQFFGPGTRLTVL.